This TCR beta chain was obtained from a study of T cells in Graves' hyperthyroidism and ophthalmopathy. About the research overall: Peripheral blood samples were taken at initial diagnosis, prior to any treatment. General observations from the study: Blood samples included most of the expanded thyroid clonotypes exceeding 0.001. Model predictions of ophthalmopathy came a median roughly 6.4 months before onset.

From germline, CDR1 is SGHVS and CDR2 FQNEAQ. J was trimmed by 2 bases and V by 5 bases; bases with no gene match: 8. The CDR3 has 17 amino acids. This clonotype was seen only once. What it binds is not known. The study left out patients who had uncontrolled infection, other autoimmune disease, pregnancy or lactation. Amplification of TCR beta CDR3 regions was performed using RNA transcripts as template. First-round RT-PCR with HTBI primers amplified the TCR CDR3 region. TCRdb ran MiXCR on the multiplex PCR reads and lists one entry per CDR3 protein. The sample gives about 700,000 distinct CDR3 sequences, roughly 15% of which show up once; 10% is in the top ten.

V is TRBV7-8 and J is TRBJ2-6; TRBD1 aligns across 8 bases. The sequence was obtained from a young woman with Graves' hyperthyroidism. The sample taken for sequencing was blood. The CDR3 DNA follows: TGTGCCAGCAGCCGAGGACAGGGCGTCCCTGGGGCCAACGTCCTGACTTTC. Amino acid sequence: CASSRGQGVPGANVLTF.